What follows are 30 T cell receptor beta chains derived from one specimen sequenced in a study of blood T cell repertoires in COVID-19. TCRdb's table, derived via immunoSEQ multiplex PCR, lists solely in-frame clones and lacks some. The sample carries around 250,000 clones, approximately 89% recorded once. Sequenced input: peripheral blood. These receptors came from a middle-aged man with active or convalescent COVID-19.

In its sample, this clone was seen many times. J is TRBJ2-7 and V is TRBV14, with D uncertain. Trimming took off 5 bases at V and 6 bases at J, with 8 bases between the two ends. The germline CDR1 and CDR2 sequences are SGHDN and FVKESK. This CDR3 is 11 amino acids long. The CDR3 DNA reads TGTGCCAGCAGCGCCCTAGGCGAGCAGTACTTC. This encodes CASSALGEQYF.

The V call is TRBV24-1, the J call TRBJ2-1; a weak D match, TRBD1 (6 bases). The CDR3 totals 13 residues. From germline, CDR1 is KGHDR and CDR2 SFDVKD. With 4 bases removed from V and 12 bases from J, the gap between germline ends came to 15 bases. CDR3 sequence reads: CATSEPSTGPQFF. As DNA, the CDR3 is TGTGCCACCAGTGAACCCTCGACAGGCCCGCAGTTCTTC.

A single count supports this clone. This chain connects TRBV11-1 to TRBJ2-7, with D uncertain. Germline V gives CDR1 SGHAT, CDR2 FQDESV (reference sequence). The V and J ends lost 3 bases and 1 base respectively, with 4 bases between them. The CDR3 is 12 residues long. The CDR3: CASSFNSYEQYF. The DNA for the CDR3 is TGTGCCAGCAGCTTCAATTCCTACGAGCAGTACTTC.

This clone came up a few times. This chain connects TRBV28 to TRBJ1-2, with 10 positions matching TRBD1. This CDR3 has 16 amino acids. With V trimmed by 3 bases and J by 4 bases, 8 bases remained unmatched. Germline CDR1 is MDHEN and CDR2 is SYDVKM. The CDR3 bases are TGTGCCAGCAGTTTTGACAGGGGGCGCTCCCTCTATGGCTACACCTTC. Residues: CASSFDRGRSLYGYTF.

CDR3 residues: CASSLRQYNTEAFF. The CDR3 nucleotides are TGTGCCAGCAGTTTACGACAGTACAACACTGAAGCTTTCTTT. The V gene is TRBV27, the J gene TRBJ1-1; the D gene is possibly TRBD1 (5 bases). CDR1 and CDR2 (germline): MNHEY, SMNVEV (reference sequence). V was shortened by 2 bases and J by 2 bases, with 9 bases between the two germline ends. The CDR3 sequence is 14 residues long.

In this sample, this clone turned up a few times. This chain links TRBV28 with TRBJ1-3, with TRBD1 identical over 7 bases. V lost 5 bases to trimming and J lost 2 bases; unmatched junction nucleotides: 9. Germline CDR1 is MDHEN and CDR2 is SYDVKM. The CDR3 contains 16 residues. This chain's CDR3 is CASSPVLDRAGNTIYF. CDR3 sequence (DNA): TGTGCCAGCAGTCCTGTCCTAGACAGGGCTGGAAACACCATATATTTT.

This chain connects TRBV10-3 to TRBJ1-2, with 11 bases aligning to TRBD1. The V segment lost 8 bases and the J segment 7 bases; nucleotides outside the gene matches: 6. CDR3 length: 13 amino acids. CDR1 ENHRY and CDR2 SYGVKD come from the germline V gene. The CDR3 DNA sequence: TGTGCCATCGGAGACGGGACAGGGGGTGGCTACACCTTC. It specifies CAIGDGTGGGYTF.

This clone was seen only once. CDR3 loop: CASSPQGGAMNTEAFF. In nucleotides, the CDR3 is TGTGCCAGCAGCCCCCAGGGAGGGGCAATGAACACTGAAGCTTTCTTT. This chain uses TRBV4-2 with TRBJ1-1, with D possibly matching TRBD1 (5 bases). V was shortened by 4 bases and J by 0 bases, with 15 bases between the two germline ends. This CDR3 has 16 residues. Germline CDR1 is LGHNA and CDR2 is YNFKEQ.

The genes are TRBV6-5 and TRBJ1-2; a possible D gene is TRBD1 (6 bases). CDR3 size: 15 residues. The germline V gene encodes CDR1 MNHEY and CDR2 SVGAGI. Trimming left V 7 bases short and J 4 bases short, with 19 bases between. This CDR3 is CASTRTGMGIYGYTF. The CDR3 DNA sequence: TGTGCCAGCACTCGTACAGGGATGGGGATCTATGGCTACACCTTC.

This chain uses TRBV11-3 with TRBJ2-1, with D perhaps TRBD1 (6 bases). CDR1 and CDR2 (germline): SGHNT, YENEEA. Trimming cost V 5 bases and J 6 bases, with 14 bases left between them. The CDR3 has 14 amino acids. The CDR3 DNA reads as TGTGCCAGCAGCCCCTCCGGACAGCGCAATGAGCAGTTCTTC. The encoded protein is CASSPSGQRNEQFF.

This chain joins TRBV5-4 and TRBJ1-1, with 8 positions matching TRBD1. In germline, CDR1 is SGHNT, CDR2 YYREEE (reference sequence). The V segment lost 0 bases and the J segment 4 bases; nucleotides outside the gene matches: 5. The CDR3 extends over 15 amino acids. CDR3 in amino acids: CASSLGQGTGTEAFF. The DNA for the CDR3 is TGTGCCAGCAGCTTGGGACAGGGGACTGGCACTGAAGCTTTCTTT. The whole variable domain, filled in from reference TRBV5-4 and TRBJ1-1, reads ETGVTQSPTHLIKTRGQQVTLRCSSQSGHNTVSWYQQALGQGPQFIFQYYREEENGRGNFPPRFSGLQFPNYSSELNVNALELDDSALYLCASSLGQGTGTEAFFGQGTRLTVV.

CDR3 in DNA: TGTGCCAGCAGCTTCAGTGGCGACTCGAACACCGGGGAGCTGTTTTTT. It translates to CASSFSGDSNTGELFF. The V call is TRBV11-3, the J call TRBJ2-2, with D unresolved. This CDR3 comprises 16 residues. The germline V gene has CDR1 SGHNT and CDR2 YENEEA. V was shortened by 3 bases and J by 0 bases, with 11 bases between the two germline ends.

The chain has TRBV28 and TRBJ2-7, with a possible D match to TRBD1 (6 bases). Germline CDR1 and CDR2: MDHEN and SYDVKM. The ends were cut back, 4 bases at V and 2 bases at J, with 12 bases in the middle. The CDR3 is made up of 14 amino acids. The chain's CDR3 is CASSSSGVPYEQYF. For the CDR3, the DNA is TGTGCCAGCAGTTCGTCAGGGGTCCCCTACGAGCAGTACTTC. The variable domain in full, with the rest retrieved from reference TRBV28 and TRBJ2-7, is DVKVTQSSRYLVKRTGEKVFLECVQDMDHENMFWYRQDPGLGLRLIYFSYDVKMKEKGDIPEGYSVSREKKERFSLILESASTNQTSMYLCASSSSGVPYEQYFGPGTRLTVT.

The gene calls are TRBV10-2 and TRBJ1-1; 9 positions agree with TRBD1. The length of the CDR3 is 15 residues. V was pared by 2 bases and J by 11 bases, with 12 bases of the junction left unmatched. From germline, CDR1 is WSHSY and CDR2 SAAADI. The CDR3 nucleotides read TGCGCCAGCAGTGAGCGTTGGGACAGGGAAATTAGGGCTTTCTTT. It is translated as CASSERWDREIRAFF.

The V call is TRBV2, the J call TRBJ1-2; D possibly corresponds to TRBD1 (6 bases). Looked up from germline, CDR1 is SNHLY and CDR2 is FYNNEI. V shed 4 bases and J shed 7 bases, with 19 bases lying between them. The CDR3 covers 15 residues. In nucleotides, the CDR3 is TGTGCCAGCAGTGTGCCTACAGGGATAAACAGTGGCTACACCTTC. Amino acid sequence: CASSVPTGINSGYTF.

V gene TRBV6-5 combines with J gene TRBJ2-2, with D hard to call. V was shortened by 7 bases and J by 1 base, with 10 bases between the two germline ends. In germline, CDR1 is MNHEY, CDR2 SVGAGI. This CDR3 region has 14 residues. In DNA form, the CDR3 reads TGTGCCAGCACCCTCCTTATGAACACCGGGGAGCTGTTTTTT. The encoded protein is CASTLLMNTGELFF.

This clone was seen once. The J gene is TRBJ2-5, the V gene TRBV27; tentatively, D is TRBD1 (6 bases). Trimming removed 6 bases from V and 3 bases from J, with 11 bases in between. The CDR3 is 13 residues long. The germline CDR1 and CDR2 sequences are MNHEY and SMNVEV (reference sequence). CDR3 nucleotides: TGTGCCAGCAGGGACAGAGGGGAAGAGACCCAGTACTTC. Encoded protein: CASRDRGEETQYF.

This chain uses TRBV7-9 with TRBJ2-2; D may be TRBD1 (6 bases). Deletions cut 8 bases from V and 4 bases from J, with 17 bases between. From germline, CDR1 is SEHNR and CDR2 FQNEAQ (reference sequence). The CDR3 has 15 residues. In DNA, the CDR3 is TGTGCCAGCTGCCTGACAGGTGTTAGCACCGGGGAGCTGTTTTTT. It encodes CASCLTGVSTGELFF.

V gene TRBV7-9 combines with J gene TRBJ1-2; D is perhaps TRBD1 (5 bases). V dropped 1 base and J dropped 3 bases, with 6 bases sitting between them. The CDR3 has 13 amino acids. CDR1 SEHNR and CDR2 FQNEAQ come from the germline V gene (reference sequence). For the CDR3, the DNA is TGTGCCAGCAGCTTAGGGGGGGACTATGGCTACACCTTC. Amino acid sequence: CASSLGGDYGYTF. The whole variable domain, filled in from reference TRBV7-9 and TRBJ1-2, reads DTGVSQNPRHKITKRGQNVTFRCDPISEHNRLYWYRQTLGQGPEFLTYFQNEAQLEKSRLLSDRFSAERPKGSFSTLEIQRTEQGDSAMYLCASSLGGDYGYTFGSGTRLTVV.

This clone has only one observation. CDR3 protein: CASSWQISGNTIYF. In DNA form, the CDR3 reads TGTGCCAGCAGTTGGCAAATCTCTGGAAACACCATATATTTT. The chain uses TRBV6-5 and TRBJ1-3; no firm D call. V was trimmed by 4 bases and J by 0 bases, leaving 7 bases between them. The CDR3 is made up of 14 amino acids. Germline CDR1 is MNHEY and CDR2 is SVGAGI.

V usage is TRBV4-1 and J usage is TRBJ1-2; D unresolved. Germline loops: CDR1 MGHRA, CDR2 YSYEKL. The CDR3 is made up of 15 amino acids. V was trimmed by 5 bases and J by 1 base, leaving 14 bases between them. The CDR3 nucleotides read TGCGCCAGCAGCTTCCGGGAGTCAAATAACTATGGCTACACCTTC. Translated: CASSFRESNNYGYTF.

The V gene is TRBV21-1, the J gene TRBJ2-3; the table names TRBD2, a call not compared with the DNA. TRBV21-1 is flagged as a pseudogene. The CDR3 totals 18 residues. The chain's CDR3 is CASSTYWGLAGSTDTQYF. CDR3 in DNA: TGTGCCAGCAGCACCTACTGGGGACTAGCGGGGTCCACAGATACGCAGTATTTT.

As to this clone: This sample includes further DNA sequences coding for the same CDR3. The CDR3 protein is CASSPGSSYNEQFF. CDR3 DNA sequence: TGCGCCAGCAGCCCCGGGTCCTCCTACAATGAGCAGTTCTTC. V gene TRBV5-1 combines with J gene TRBJ2-1; D not resolved. Per the germline V gene, CDR1 is SGHRS and CDR2 is YFSETQ. This CDR3 comprises 14 residues. V gave up 4 bases and J gave up 0 bases, with 8 bases separating them.

The chain combines TRBV7-9 with TRBJ1-3; possible D gene TRBD1, 6 bases. Germline V CDR1 and CDR2: SEHNR, FQNEAQ (reference sequence). This CDR3 comprises 15 residues. V was trimmed by 1 base and J by 6 bases, leaving 13 bases between them. This CDR3 is CASSLEVTGKNTIYF. The DNA of the CDR3 is TGTGCCAGCAGCTTAGAAGTCACAGGGAAAAACACCATATATTTT.

J is TRBJ2-7 and V is TRBV28; 11 positions agree with TRBD1. V lost 3 bases to trimming and J lost 6 bases; unmatched junction nucleotides: 4. Germline V gene data show CDR1 as MDHEN and CDR2 as SYDVKM. CDR3 length: 14 amino acids. CDR3: CASSLGQGVGEQYF. Written as DNA, the CDR3 is TGTGCCAGCAGTTTGGGACAGGGGGTAGGCGAGCAGTACTTC. Drawing the rest from reference TRBV28 and TRBJ2-7, the complete variable domain is DVKVTQSSRYLVKRTGEKVFLECVQDMDHENMFWYRQDPGLGLRLIYFSYDVKMKEKGDIPEGYSVSREKKERFSLILESASTNQTSMYLCASSLGQGVGEQYFGPGTRLTVT.

The J gene is TRBJ2-1, the V gene TRBV6-5, with a tentative D call TRBD2 (6 bases). Germline CDR1 and CDR2: MNHEY and SVGAGI. Trimming took 1 base from V and 10 from J, leaving 14 bases between them. This CDR3 spans 14 amino acids. The CDR3 here is CASSYLAVGGEQFF. The CDR3 DNA follows: TGTGCCAGCAGTTACTTAGCGGTGGGAGGAGAGCAGTTCTTC.

J is TRBJ1-6 and V is TRBV28; D is unclear. Germline V gives CDR1 MDHEN, CDR2 SYDVKM. The CDR3 consists of 13 residues. V lost 5 bases and J lost 9, with 11 bases in between. CDR3 coding DNA: TGTGCCAGCAGTCTTAGGACTGTTTCACCCCTCCACTTT. Amino acid sequence: CASSLRTVSPLHF.

The chain links TRBV7-2 to TRBJ2-5, with TRBD1 matching 8 bases. CDR1 is SGHTA and CDR2 is FQGNSA in the germline V gene. There are 15 residues in the CDR3. V was clipped by 5 bases and J by 5 bases; unmatched bases: 10. CDR3 coding DNA: TGTGCCAGCAGCCAGGGGGCGCGACCGCGGGAGACCCAGTACTTC. Encoded protein: CASSQGARPRETQYF. Supplemented by reference TRBV7-2 and TRBJ2-5, the full variable domain reads GAGVSQSPSNKVTEKGKDVELRCDPISGHTALYWYRQSLGQGLEFLIYFQGNSAPDKSGLPSDRFSAERTGGSVSTLTIQRTQQEDSAVYLCASSQGARPRETQYFGPGTRLLVL.

The V gene is TRBV5-1, the J gene TRBJ1-6; TRBD1 matches at 9 bases. Germline CDR1 reads SGHRS; CDR2 reads YFSETQ. The CDR3 consists of 15 residues. The trim removed 4 bases at V and 9 bases at J, leaving 8 bases unmatched. CDR3 sequence (DNA): TGCGCCAGCAGCGGCTGGACAGGGGAAGCTTCACCCCTCCACTTT. Protein sequence: CASSGWTGEASPLHF.

V is TRBV6-5 and J is TRBJ2-7, with D possibly being TRBD2 (5 bases). The germline V gene encodes CDR1 MNHEY and CDR2 SVGAGI. This CDR3 region has 14 residues. V was shortened by 8 bases and J by 4 bases, with 18 bases between the two germline ends. The CDR3 spells CASERAEKMYEQYF. The CDR3 DNA reads TGTGCCAGCGAGAGGGCGGAAAAGATGTACGAGCAGTACTTC.